These 5 T cell receptor beta chains were all obtained from the same sample, sequenced in a study of neurological immune-mediated disorders. From the 5' RACE reads, TCRdb called clonotypes with MiXCR, one entry per CDR3 protein. Of approximately 38,000 distinct CDR3 sequences in the sample, 7% to 8.5% were seen once. The sequenced material came from CD4+ T cells from blood. These receptors originate from a man in his forties or fifties in good health.

In its sample, this clonotype was seen many times. This chain uses TRBV20-1 with TRBJ2-3, with TRBD2 as a possible D gene (6 bases). This CDR3 contains 13 residues. Germline V CDR1 and CDR2: DFQATT, SNEGSKA (reference sequence). Trimming stripped 0 bases from V and 6 bases from J, with 10 bases between. This CDR3 is CSARDGSSDTQYF. The CDR3 DNA follows: TGCAGTGCTAGAGACGGGAGTAGTGATACGCAGTATTTT.

In its sample, this clonotype was seen many times. In DNA, the CDR3 is TGCAGTGTTGAACCGGGACTAGCGGGAGACCCCGATGAGCAGTTCTTC. Translated, it gives CSVEPGLAGDPDEQFF. V gene TRBV20-1 combines with J gene TRBJ2-1; 14 positions agree with TRBD2. The germline gives CDR1 DFQATT, CDR2 SNEGSKA (reference sequence). The V segment lost 7 bases and the J segment 8 bases; nucleotides outside the gene matches: 13. The CDR3 is 16 amino acids.

This clonotype has a count of ten or more. V usage is TRBV7-9 and J usage is TRBJ2-4; tentatively, D is TRBD1 (5 bases). Germline V gene sequence: CDR1 SEHNR, CDR2 FQNEAQ (reference sequence). CDR3 length equals 18 residues. V was pared by 1 base and J by 0 bases, with 16 bases between. DNA for the CDR3: TGTGCCAGCAGCTTAGGGGTTGGGGCGACTTTAGCCAAAAACATTCAGTACTTC. Encoded protein: CASSLGVGATLAKNIQYF.

This clonotype was counted ten times or more. This chain connects TRBV28 to TRBJ1-1, with TRBD1 matching 11 bases. Trimming cost V 6 bases and J 5 bases; bases outside gene matches: 11. The V gene's germline CDR1 is MDHEN and CDR2 SYDVKM. The CDR3 sequence is 16 residues long. CDR3 bases: TGTGCCAGCAGCCCCGGGACAGGGGGGATGTGGACTGAAGCTTTCTTT. Its translation: CASSPGTGGMWTEAFF.

The table lists this clonotype with many counts. The rearrangement joins TRBV29-1 to TRBJ1-1; no reliable D call. Deletions cut 1 base from V and 5 bases from J, with 11 bases between. This CDR3 has 13 residues. Germline loops: CDR1 SQVTM, CDR2 ANQGSEA. CDR3 sequence reads: CSVEAWAGTEAFF. The DNA of the CDR3 is TGCAGCGTTGAAGCCTGGGCGGGAACTGAAGCTTTCTTT.